These 25 T cell receptor beta chains were sequenced from one sample in a study of metastatic and nonmetastatic thyroid tumors. Every patient was untreated before thyroid surgery. TCRdb ran MiXCR on the PCR reads. This sample has several thousand clones, with roughly 14% found just once. The material sequenced was blood. The source of these receptors is a female donor with papillary thyroid cancer or a benign thyroid nodule (not recorded which). Some clones in this sample may be carry-over from other donors' samples.

This clone was recorded many times. The V call is TRBV14, the J call TRBJ2-5; 7 bases line up with TRBD1. The J segment lost 3 bases and the V segment lost 4 bases, leaving 5 bases of the junction unmatched. CDR3 length equals 14 residues. Looked up from germline, CDR1 is SGHDN and CDR2 is FVKESK. In DNA, the CDR3 is TGTGCCAGCAGCCTTACCGGGACAGAAGAGACCCAGTACTTC. As protein: CASSLTGTEETQYF.

In this sample, this clone is medium-sized. The V gene is TRBV19, the J gene TRBJ1-2; no definite D call. Per the germline V gene, CDR1 is LNHDA and CDR2 is SQIVND (reference sequence). V lost 10 bases, J lost 6 bases, and 9 bases lay in between. The CDR3 contains 10 residues. The CDR3 region has the DNA TGTGCCACCCGGGGAAATGGCTACACCTTC. Amino acids: CATRGNGYTF.

This clone qualifies as medium-sized. This chain uses TRBV5-6 with TRBJ1-2, with 7 bases aligning to TRBD1. The V gene end was trimmed by 5 bases and the J gene end by 7 bases; junction bases not matched to a gene: 11. Germline V CDR1 and CDR2: SGHDT, YYEEEE. The CDR3 extends over 14 amino acids. Written as DNA, the CDR3 is TGTGCCAGCAGGCCTGACAGGGTTTGGGGTGGCTACACCTTC. Translated, it gives CASRPDRVWGGYTF. Full variable domain (outside the CDR3, taken from reference TRBV5-6 and TRBJ1-2): DAGVTQSPTHLIKTRGQQVTLRCSPKSGHDTVSWYQQALGQGPQFIFQYYEEEERQRGNFPDRFSGHQFPNYSSELNVNALLLGDSALYLCASRPDRVWGGYTFGSGTRLTVV.

This chain uses TRBV9 with TRBJ2-3; D is unclear. CDR1 is SGDLS, CDR2 YYNGEE, per germline. V gave up 0 bases and J gave up 2 bases, with 7 bases separating them. The CDR3 has 14 amino acids. CDR3 DNA: TGTGCCAGCAGCGTAGCTCTACCCACAGATACGCAGTATTTT. It encodes CASSVALPTDTQYF.

This clone was seen a handful of times. A clone one base away is much larger, so this may be a read error. The sample holds other DNA sequences that translate to the same CDR3. This chain uses TRBV7-2 with TRBJ1-1, with TRBD1 matching over 8 bases. The length of the CDR3 is 15 residues. Germline V CDR1 and CDR2: SGHTA, FQGNSA. The CDR3 DNA is TGTGCCAGCAGCCCAGACAGGGGCCACGGGGCTGAAGCCTTCTTT. Residues: CASSPDRGHGAEAFF.

Only a few counts were recorded for this clone. The J gene is TRBJ1-1, the V gene TRBV6-1; D possibly corresponds to TRBD1 (5 bases). The CDR3 totals 11 residues. Trimming removed 6 bases at V and 5 bases at J, with 7 bases between. Germline CDR1 is MNHNS and CDR2 is SASEGT. In nucleotides, the CDR3 is TGTGCCAGCAGCTGGGGGACTGAAGCTTTCTTT. Translating it yields CASSWGTEAFF.

The chain links TRBV6-1 to TRBJ2-1, with 7 positions matching TRBD1. The CDR3 has 13 amino acids. J gave up 4 bases and V 6 bases, and 3 bases lay outside the gene matches. The germline CDR1 and CDR2 sequences are MNHNS and SASEGT. CDR3 bases: TGTGCCAGCAGGCCGGACAGGTACAATGAGCAGTTCTTC. Translated: CASRPDRYNEQFF.

Within the sample, this clone is medium-sized. The V call is TRBV30, the J call TRBJ2-2, with 8 bases lining up with TRBD2. This CDR3 is built from 14 residues. V shed 3 bases and J 5 bases; nucleotides not matched to a gene: 5. Germline V gene lookup returns CDR1 GTSNPN and CDR2 SVGIG (reference sequence). CDR3 amino acids: CAWRASGSTGELFF. The CDR3 DNA reads as TGTGCCTGGAGGGCAAGCGGGAGTACCGGGGAGCTGTTTTTT.

In this sample, this clone is medium-sized. J is TRBJ2-3 and V is TRBV10-1; 9 bases map to TRBD2. After removal of 2 bases from V and 0 bases from J, the junction contained 6 bases not matched to a gene. This CDR3 has 17 residues. Germline values: CDR1 WNHNN, CDR2 SYGVQD (reference sequence). CDR3: CASSEERLAGSTDTQYF. The CDR3 DNA follows: TGCGCCAGCAGTGAGGAAAGGCTAGCGGGAAGCACAGATACGCAGTATTTT.

By its share, this clone is medium-sized (0.01 to 0.1%). This chain connects TRBV28 to TRBJ2-7; TRBD2 might be the D (6 bases). Trimming left V 4 bases short and J 4 bases short, with 8 bases between. The CDR3 has 12 residues. CDR1 and CDR2 from the germline V gene are MDHEN and SYDVKM. CDR3 amino acids: CASSSEGYEQYF. The DNA for the CDR3 is TGTGCCAGCAGTTCGGAGGGATACGAGCAGTACTTC.

This clone was seen ten or more times. The rearrangement uses TRBV7-2 and TRBJ2-2, with D unresolved. CDR1 is SGHTA, CDR2 FQGNSA, per germline. The CDR3 length is 13 residues. V gave up 2 bases and J gave up 5 bases, with 6 bases separating them. The CDR3 sequence: CASSLSQTGELFF. The CDR3 nucleotides read TGTGCCAGCAGCTTAAGTCAGACCGGGGAGCTGTTTTTT.

The table lists this clone with many counts. The CDR3, as DNA: TGTGCCAGCAGCTTAGGGACAGGGCCTTACGAGCAGTACTTC. As protein: CASSLGTGPYEQYF. The chain has TRBV7-8 and TRBJ2-7; 8 positions agree with TRBD1. Germline lookup yields CDR1 SGHVS and CDR2 FQNEAQ. The V segment lost 1 base and the J segment 4 bases; nucleotides outside the gene matches: 3. CDR3 size: 14 residues.

This clone occurred a few times. The J gene is TRBJ2-7, the V gene TRBV5-1; 13 nucleotides match TRBD2. This CDR3 spans 16 amino acids. V trimming: 4 bases; J trimming: 6 bases; junction bases outside the gene matches: 10. Germline V gene sequence: CDR1 SGHRS, CDR2 YFSETQ. The CDR3 loop reads CASSGGLAGRTGEQYF. CDR3 nucleotides: TGCGCCAGCAGCGGGGGACTAGCGGGGAGGACGGGCGAGCAGTACTTC.

V usage is TRBV10-2 and J usage is TRBJ2-1, with D tentatively TRBD2 (5 bases). Trimming stripped 5 bases from V and 5 bases from J, with 16 bases between. Per germline, CDR1 WSHSY and CDR2 SAAADI. The CDR3 totals 15 residues. CDR3 amino acids: CASSKQRILDNEQFF. DNA for the CDR3: TGCGCCAGCAGTAAACAGCGGATACTAGACAATGAGCAGTTCTTC.

A word on this clone: Different DNA sequences within this sample yield the same CDR3. The rearrangement links TRBV12-5 to TRBJ2-1; D is possibly TRBD1 (5 bases). The germline V gene has CDR1 LGHNT and CDR2 FRNRAP. This CDR3 comprises 16 residues. Trimming removed 3 bases at V and 8 bases at J, with 20 bases between. In DNA form, the CDR3 reads TGTGCTAGTGGTTTCGGTAGGGGTGGACCGCTTGATGAGCAGTTCTTC. Translation: CASGFGRGGPLDEQFF. Complete variable domain (other parts from reference TRBV12-5 and TRBJ2-1): DARVTQTPRHKVTEMGQEVTMRCQPILGHNTVFWYRQTMMQGLELLAYFRNRAPLDDSGMPKDRFSAEMPDATLATLKIQPSEPRDSAVYFCASGFGRGGPLDEQFFGPGTRLTVL.

The sample holds many counts of this clone. The gene calls are TRBV4-1 and TRBJ2-1; 12 nucleotides agree with TRBD2. Per the germline V gene, CDR1 is MGHRA and CDR2 is YSYEKL. With V trimmed by 0 bases and J by 0 bases, 12 bases remained unmatched. This CDR3 has 21 amino acids. As DNA, the CDR3 is TGCGCCAGCAGCCAAGATGTGGCGCTAGCGGGAGGGCCTTCCTCCTACAATGAGCAGTTCTTC. Residues: CASSQDVALAGGPSSYNEQFF.

CDR3 protein: CASSYGGPRTDTQYF. As DNA, the CDR3 is TGTGCCAGCAGTTACGGGGGACCGCGCACAGATACGCAGTATTTT. V is TRBV6-2 or TRBV6-3 and J is TRBJ2-3, with D perhaps assigned TRBD1 or TRBD2 (5 bases each). V dropped 2 bases and J dropped 1 base, with 10 bases sitting between them. CDR1 is MNHEY, CDR2 SVGEGT, per germline. The CDR3 covers 15 residues.

This clone was detected many times. The V gene is TRBV11-1, the J gene TRBJ2-1; the D gene could be TRBD1 or TRBD2 (5 bases each). The length of the CDR3 is 15 residues. The germline CDR1 and CDR2 sequences are SGHAT and FQDESV (reference sequence). V was pared by 3 bases and J by 4 bases, with 13 bases between. The CDR3 DNA reads as TGTGCCAGCAGCTTTGGCAGGGCGGGTTACAATGAGCAGTTCTTC. This translates into CASSFGRAGYNEQFF.

The rearrangement joins TRBV9 to TRBJ1-4, with TRBD1 as a possible D gene (6 bases). Trimming stripped 3 bases from V and 8 bases from J, with 17 bases between. Germline assignment: CDR1 SGDLS and CDR2 YYNGEE. This CDR3 comprises 15 residues. CDR3 coding DNA: TGTGCCAGCAGCGCCGAGGGGGTCACGGGGGAAAAACTGTTTTTT. This codes for CASSAEGVTGEKLFF.

This clone is medium-sized (0.01 to 0.1%) by share. The chain carries TRBV27 and TRBJ1-6, with D maybe TRBD1 (5 bases). Germline lookup yields CDR1 MNHEY and CDR2 SMNVEV (reference sequence). The CDR3 contains 13 residues. V lost 0 bases to trimming and J lost 10 bases, with 7 bases between them. The CDR3 DNA reads TGTGCCAGCAGTTTATCCCAGGGCTCACCCCTCCACTTT. Protein sequence: CASSLSQGSPLHF.

This clone showed up many times. A much larger clone sits a single nucleotide away, making a read error possible. The chain joins TRBV10-2 to TRBJ2-1, with TRBD2 matching 7 bases. CDR3 length equals 13 residues. Germline CDR1 is WSHSY and CDR2 is SAAADI. J lost 7 bases, V lost 7 bases, and 7 bases had no gene match. DNA for the CDR3: TGCGCCAGCAAGTGGGAGGGCCGTAATGAGCAGTTCTTC. Amino acid sequence: CASKWEGRNEQFF.

This clone has a single count. The same CDR3 is also encoded by other DNA sequences in this sample. The chain carries TRBV20-1 and TRBJ2-7, with TRBD1 matching 9 bases. The CDR3 consists of 13 residues. V lost 6 bases to trimming and J lost 4 bases; unmatched junction nucleotides: 7. Germline V CDR1 and CDR2: DFQATT, SNEGSKA (reference sequence). CDR3: CSAPGQGLYEQYF. The CDR3 DNA follows: TGCAGTGCACCGGGACAGGGTCTTTACGAGCAGTACTTC.

This clone was counted at least ten times. V is TRBV6-2 or TRBV6-3 and J is TRBJ1-2, with a possible D match to TRBD1 (5 bases). CDR3 length: 18 residues. Trimming left V 0 bases short and J 3 bases short, with 20 bases between. Germline V gene sequence: CDR1 MNHEY, CDR2 SVGEGT. CDR3 amino acids: CASSYSTGRELGYYGYTF. CDR3 bases: TGTGCCAGCAGTTACTCGACGGGCAGGGAACTCGGGTACTATGGCTACACCTTC.

As to this clone: Compared with germline, one end of the junction differs, possibly owing to a read error. This chain joins TRBV6-5 and TRBJ1-2, with TRBD1 as a possible D gene (5 bases). CDR1 MNHEY and CDR2 SVGAGI come from the germline V gene. This CDR3 region has 16 residues. CDR3 loop: CACSYGADGGNYGYTF. The DNA of the CDR3 is TGTGCCTGCAGTTATGGGGCTGACGGGGGGAACTATGGTTACACCTTC.

The V gene is TRBV6-5, the J gene TRBJ1-5; D may be TRBD1 (5 bases). This CDR3 spans 16 amino acids. Germline values: CDR1 MNHEY, CDR2 SVGAGI. V gave up 0 bases and J gave up 2 bases, with 11 bases separating them. Here the CDR3 DNA reads TGTGCCAGCAGTTACTCGAATTGGGGGGGCAATCAGCCCCAGCATTTT. This translates into CASSYSNWGGNQPQHF.